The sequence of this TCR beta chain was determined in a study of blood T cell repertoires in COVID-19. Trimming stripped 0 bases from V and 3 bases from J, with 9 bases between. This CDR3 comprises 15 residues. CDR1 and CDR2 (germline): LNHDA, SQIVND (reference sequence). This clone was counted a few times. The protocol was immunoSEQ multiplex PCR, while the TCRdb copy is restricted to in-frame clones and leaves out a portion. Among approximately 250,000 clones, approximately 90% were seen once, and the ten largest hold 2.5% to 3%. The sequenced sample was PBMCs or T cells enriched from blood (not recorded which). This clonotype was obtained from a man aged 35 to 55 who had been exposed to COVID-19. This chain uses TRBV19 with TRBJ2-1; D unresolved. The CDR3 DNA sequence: TGTGCCAGTAGTATAGACGGAGCGTACTACAATGAGCAGTTCTTC. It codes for CASSIDGAYYNEQFF.